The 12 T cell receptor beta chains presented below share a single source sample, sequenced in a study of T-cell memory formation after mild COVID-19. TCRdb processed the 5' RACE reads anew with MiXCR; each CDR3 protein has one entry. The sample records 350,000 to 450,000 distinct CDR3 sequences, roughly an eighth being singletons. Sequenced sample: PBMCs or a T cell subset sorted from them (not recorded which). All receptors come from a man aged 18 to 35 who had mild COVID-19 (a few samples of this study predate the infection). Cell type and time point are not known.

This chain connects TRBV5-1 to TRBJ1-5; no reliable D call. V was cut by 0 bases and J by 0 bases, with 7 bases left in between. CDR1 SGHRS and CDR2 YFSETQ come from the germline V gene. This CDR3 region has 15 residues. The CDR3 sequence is CASSLDSYSNQPQHF. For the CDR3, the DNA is TGCGCCAGCAGCTTGGACAGCTATAGCAATCAGCCCCAGCATTTT.

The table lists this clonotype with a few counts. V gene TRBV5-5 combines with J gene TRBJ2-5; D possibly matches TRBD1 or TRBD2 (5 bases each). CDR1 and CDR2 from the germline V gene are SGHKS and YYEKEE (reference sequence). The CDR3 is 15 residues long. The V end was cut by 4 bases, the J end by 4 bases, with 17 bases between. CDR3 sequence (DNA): TGTGCCAGCAGCCGGGGACGGATACTCGGAGAGACCCAGTACTTC. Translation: CASSRGRILGETQYF.

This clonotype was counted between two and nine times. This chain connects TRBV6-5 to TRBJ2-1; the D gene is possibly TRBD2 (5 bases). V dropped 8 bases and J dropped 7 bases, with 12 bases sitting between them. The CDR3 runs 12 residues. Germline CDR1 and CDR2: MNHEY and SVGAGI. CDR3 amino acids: CASRAPGNEQFF. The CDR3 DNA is TGTGCCAGCCGCGCGCCGGGGAATGAGCAGTTCTTC.

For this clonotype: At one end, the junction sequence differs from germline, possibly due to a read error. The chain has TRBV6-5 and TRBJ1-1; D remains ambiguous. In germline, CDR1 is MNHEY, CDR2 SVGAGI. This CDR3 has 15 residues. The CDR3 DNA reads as TGTGCCAGCAGTTACTCATCCCTATATCGGGGTGAAGCTTTATTT. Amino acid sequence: CASSYSSLYRGEALF.

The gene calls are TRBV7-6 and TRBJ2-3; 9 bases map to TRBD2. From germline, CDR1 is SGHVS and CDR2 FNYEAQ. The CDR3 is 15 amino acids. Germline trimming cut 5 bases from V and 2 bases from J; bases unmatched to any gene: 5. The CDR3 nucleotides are TGTGCCAGCAGCATGACTAGCGGTCTCACAGATACGCAGTATTTT. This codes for CASSMTSGLTDTQYF.

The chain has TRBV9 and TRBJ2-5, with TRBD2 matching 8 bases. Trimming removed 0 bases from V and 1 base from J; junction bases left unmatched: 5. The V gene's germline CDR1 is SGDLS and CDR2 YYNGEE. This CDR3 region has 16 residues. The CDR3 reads CASSVAPGLAQETQYF. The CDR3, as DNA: TGTGCCAGCAGCGTAGCTCCAGGACTAGCCCAAGAGACCCAGTACTTC.

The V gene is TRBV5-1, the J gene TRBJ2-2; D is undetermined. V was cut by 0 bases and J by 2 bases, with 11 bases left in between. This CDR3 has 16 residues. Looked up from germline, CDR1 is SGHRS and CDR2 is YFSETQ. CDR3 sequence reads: CASSLVDLLNTGELFF. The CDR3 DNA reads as TGCGCCAGCAGCTTGGTTGACTTACTTAACACCGGGGAGCTGTTTTTT.

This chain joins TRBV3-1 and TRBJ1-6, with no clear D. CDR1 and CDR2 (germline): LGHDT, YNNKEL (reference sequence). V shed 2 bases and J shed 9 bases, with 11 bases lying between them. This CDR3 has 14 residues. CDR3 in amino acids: CASSQLNSLSPLHF. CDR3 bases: TGTGCCAGCAGCCAACTGAACAGTCTTTCACCCCTCCACTTT.

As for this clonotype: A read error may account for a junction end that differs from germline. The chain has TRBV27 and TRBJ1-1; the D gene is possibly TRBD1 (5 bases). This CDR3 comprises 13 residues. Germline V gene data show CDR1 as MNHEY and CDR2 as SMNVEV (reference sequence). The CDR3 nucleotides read TGTGCCAGCAGAGGGACGGCCGGCACTGACGCTTTCTTT. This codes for CASRGTAGTDAFF.

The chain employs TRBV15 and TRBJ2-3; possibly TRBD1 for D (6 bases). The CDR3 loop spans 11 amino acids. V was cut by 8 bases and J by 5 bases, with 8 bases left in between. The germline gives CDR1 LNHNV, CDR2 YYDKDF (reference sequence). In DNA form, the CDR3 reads TGTGCCACCCGGGGACAAGATACGCAGTATTTT. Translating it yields CATRGQDTQYF.

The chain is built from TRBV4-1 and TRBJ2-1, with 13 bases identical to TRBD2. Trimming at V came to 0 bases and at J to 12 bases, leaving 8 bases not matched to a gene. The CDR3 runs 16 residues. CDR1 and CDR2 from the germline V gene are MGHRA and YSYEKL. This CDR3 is CASSQDPGLAGDGQFF. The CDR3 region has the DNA TGCGCCAGCAGCCAAGATCCCGGACTAGCGGGGGATGGGCAGTTCTTC.

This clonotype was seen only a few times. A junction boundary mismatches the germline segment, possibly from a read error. This chain's CDR3 is CASRLGRSNTEAFF. The CDR3 DNA reads as TGCGCCAGCAGATTGGGACGGTCGAACACTGAAGCTTTCTTT. The chain couples TRBV5-1 to TRBJ1-1, with D perhaps TRBD1 (5 bases). CDR3 length equals 14 residues. The germline CDR1 and CDR2 sequences are SGHRS and YFSETQ.